The next 22 T cell receptor beta chains were all read from a single sample in a study of blood T cell repertoires in COVID-19. The repertoire was sequenced with immunoSEQ multiplex PCR; TCRdb's copy has only in-frame clones and lacks some. The table shows approximately 490,000 clones, with about nine tenths occurring only once. The sequencing sample was made of PBMCs or T cells enriched from blood (not recorded which). The receptors were sampled from a woman in her sixties or seventies who had recovered from COVID-19.

As DNA, the CDR3 is TGTGCCAGCAGTTATTCGGGACAGGGTGGTTACGAGCAGTACTTC. Translated, it gives CASSYSGQGGYEQYF. The chain carries TRBV6-5 and TRBJ2-7, with 9 bases lining up with TRBD1. The germline CDR1 and CDR2 sequences are MNHEY and SVGAGI. The CDR3 sequence is 15 residues long. After removal of 3 bases from V and 4 bases from J, the junction contained 7 bases not matched to a gene.

The genes are TRBV27 and TRBJ2-3; 7 bases map to TRBD1. Germline CDR1 reads MNHEY; CDR2 reads SMNVEV (reference sequence). CDR3 length: 18 amino acids. With 6 bases clipped from V and 0 bases from J, the junction kept 15 bases outside the gene matches. This chain's CDR3 is CASSQPQLTGISTDTQYF. Written as DNA, the CDR3 is TGTGCCAGCAGCCAGCCCCAATTGACAGGGATTAGCACAGATACGCAGTATTTT.

The genes are TRBV6-5 and TRBJ1-1; TRBD1 is a possible D gene (6 bases). Germline CDR1 reads MNHEY; CDR2 reads SVGAGI. Trimming cost V 2 bases and J 8 bases, with 18 bases left between them. This CDR3 comprises 15 residues. The CDR3 region has the DNA TGTGCCAGCAGTTACCGGGGGGTGGGGGCGGACGAAGCTTTCTTT. Its translation: CASSYRGVGADEAFF.

This chain links TRBV7-9 with TRBJ1-1; D not certain. The ends were cut back, 1 base at V and 1 base at J, with 10 bases in the middle. CDR1 SEHNR and CDR2 FQNEAQ come from the germline V gene (reference sequence). The CDR3 consists of 15 residues. The CDR3 is CASSLGPLKNTEAFF. The CDR3 DNA follows: TGTGCCAGCAGCTTAGGGCCGCTGAAGAACACTGAAGCTTTCTTT.

The genes are TRBV12-3 or TRBV12-4 and TRBJ1-2, with 8 bases lining up with TRBD1. This CDR3 comprises 13 residues. V trimming: 7 bases; J trimming: 6 bases; junction bases outside the gene matches: 7. The CDR3 region has the DNA TGTGCCAGCACCCGGACAGGGAGGGATGGCTACACCTTC. Protein: CASTRTGRDGYTF.

This clone was seen a single time. The junction and the germline gene differ at one end; a read error may be behind it. The DNA for the CDR3 is TGTGCCACCAGTGAAAGCCACAGGGAAGGCCTTAACACCGGGGAGCTGTTTTTT. Its protein is CATSESHREGLNTGELFF. J is TRBJ2-2 and V is TRBV10-3; possible D gene TRBD1, 6 bases. The CDR3 sequence is 18 residues long. Germline lookup yields CDR1 ENHRY and CDR2 SYGVKD.

Turning to this clone: Different DNA sequences within this sample yield the same CDR3. This rearrangement joins TRBV7-9 to TRBJ1-1, with TRBD1 as a possible D gene (5 bases). This CDR3 comprises 13 residues. The V end lost 3 bases, the J end lost 1 base, and 6 bases lay between the germline ends. From germline, CDR1 is SEHNR and CDR2 FQNEAQ (reference sequence). This CDR3 reads CASSFQGNTEAFF. CDR3 nucleotides: TGTGCCAGCAGCTTTCAGGGGAACACTGAAGCTTTCTTT.

Of note for this clone: Other nucleotide sequences in the sample specify the same CDR3. The chain recombines TRBV7-2 with TRBJ2-3, with D possibly being TRBD2 (6 bases). V shed 3 bases and J shed 3 bases, with 22 bases lying between them. CDR1 is SGHTA, CDR2 FQGNSA, per germline. The CDR3 length is 18 residues. Here the CDR3 DNA reads TGTGCCAGCAGCTTGGGACTCGCGGGGAGAGGAGGAACAGATACGCAGTATTTT. Translation: CASSLGLAGRGGTDTQYF.

This clone was observed a single time. This sequence joins TRBV3-1 (or the pseudogene TRBV3-2) and TRBJ1-2; no firm D call. The V and J ends lost 2 bases and 7 bases respectively, with 8 bases between them. This CDR3 has 12 residues. Germline V lookup: CDR1 LGHDT, CDR2 YNNKEL (reference sequence). The CDR3 sequence: CASSQSFVGYTF. The DNA of the CDR3 is TGTGCCAGCAGCCAATCCTTCGTTGGCTACACCTTC.

This clone was seen once. The chain uses TRBV24-1 and TRBJ2-6, with D unclear. V dropped 5 bases and J dropped 1 base, with 8 bases sitting between them. This CDR3 has 15 amino acids. The germline CDR1 and CDR2 sequences are KGHDR and SFDVKD. This chain's CDR3 is CATSGAGSGANVLTF. For the CDR3, the DNA is TGTGCCACCAGTGGGGCAGGATCTGGGGCCAACGTCCTGACTTTC.

The rearrangement uses TRBV25-1 and TRBJ1-1; no definite D call. V was pared by 6 bases and J by 4 bases, with 12 bases between. The germline CDR1 and CDR2 sequences are MGHDK and SYGVNS. CDR3 size: 13 residues. The CDR3 loop reads CASSLWGGTEAFF. CDR3 DNA: TGTGCCAGCAGCCTATGGGGAGGCACTGAAGCTTTCTTT.

This clone has a single count. J is TRBJ2-7 and V is TRBV11-2; no definite D call. V was trimmed by 6 bases and J by 3 bases, leaving 6 bases between them. Germline CDR1 reads SGHAT; CDR2 reads FQNNGV. The length of the CDR3 is 11 residues. CDR3 residues: CASSYFYEQYF. CDR3 sequence (DNA): TGTGCCAGCAGTTACTTCTACGAGCAGTACTTC.

With respect to this clone: The identical CDR3 is also encoded by other nucleotide sequences in the sample. V usage is TRBV6-5 and J usage is TRBJ1-2; the D is unclear. The germline CDR1 and CDR2 sequences are MNHEY and SVGAGI. The V gene lost 5 bases and the J gene lost 2 bases, with 9 bases spanning the gap. The CDR3 has 13 residues. The CDR3 coding sequence is TGTGCCAGCAGTAGGACGGGGAACTATGGCTACACCTTC. Its translation is CASSRTGNYGYTF.

Points on this clone: Other DNA sequences of this sample code for an identical CDR3. This rearrangement joins TRBV6-5 to TRBJ1-1; D gene uncertain. Trimming left V 2 bases short and J 1 base short, with 5 bases between. Germline V gene sequence: CDR1 MNHEY, CDR2 SVGAGI. The length of the CDR3 is 13 residues. CDR3 amino acids: CASSYGGNTEAFF. In DNA, the CDR3 is TGTGCCAGCAGTTACGGCGGGAACACTGAAGCTTTCTTT.

V is TRBV3-1 (or the pseudogene TRBV3-2) and J is TRBJ2-3; 10 bases are a match to TRBD2. CDR1 is LGHDT and CDR2 is YNNKEL in the germline V gene (reference sequence). This CDR3 comprises 14 residues. With V trimmed by 2 bases and J by 4 bases, 0 bases remained unmatched. This chain's CDR3 is CASSQSGGADTQYF. CDR3 nucleotide sequence: TGTGCCAGCAGCCAAAGCGGGGGGGCAGATACGCAGTATTTT.

The rearrangement links TRBV9 to TRBJ1-1, with D uncertain. The CDR3 runs 14 residues. The V end was cut by 4 bases, the J end by 0 bases, with 10 bases between. Per the germline V gene, CDR1 is SGDLS and CDR2 is YYNGEE. The CDR3 protein is CASSRAPMNTEAFF. In DNA, the CDR3 is TGTGCCAGCAGCCGCGCTCCGATGAACACTGAAGCTTTCTTT. Together with reference TRBV9 and TRBJ1-1, the CDR3 gives the full variable domain: DSGVTQTPKHLITATGQRVTLRCSPRSGDLSVYWYQQSLDQGLQFLIQYYNGEERAKGNILERFSAQQFPDLHSELNLSSLELGDSALYFCASSRAPMNTEAFFGQGTRLTVV.

This clone appeared a single time. J is TRBJ1-1 and V is TRBV6-5, with D possibly TRBD1 on 5 matching bases. Trimming cost V 7 bases and J 4 bases, with 16 bases left between them. The CDR3 runs to 14 residues. Per the germline V gene, CDR1 is MNHEY and CDR2 is SVGAGI. The CDR3 bases are TGTGCCAGCACGGTTACAGGATTAAGCACTGAAGCTTTCTTT. It yields the protein CASTVTGLSTEAFF.

The V and J genes are TRBV11-3 and TRBJ2-5, with 8 bases aligning to TRBD2. This CDR3 region has 18 residues. Germline values: CDR1 SGHNT, CDR2 YENEEA. The J segment lost 4 bases and the V segment lost 1 base, leaving 14 bases of the junction unmatched. CDR3 protein: CASSLVLTSVSQTETQYF. The CDR3 DNA follows: TGTGCCAGCAGCTTAGTATTGACTAGCGTTTCACAGACAGAGACCCAGTACTTC.

CDR3: CASSGTGWLDTEAFF. The CDR3, as DNA: TGTGCCAGCAGTGGGACAGGGTGGTTGGACACTGAAGCTTTCTTT. The J gene is TRBJ1-1, the V gene TRBV2, with TRBD1 matching 8 bases. Germline V lookup: CDR1 SNHLY, CDR2 FYNNEI. Losses at the gene ends were 4 bases for V and 3 bases for J; bases not matched to a gene: 7. The CDR3 consists of 15 residues.

CDR3 protein: CASSLVHGNTIYF. CDR3 nucleotide sequence: TGTGCCAGCAGCTTAGTACACGGAAACACCATATATTTT. The rearrangement uses TRBV7-8 and TRBJ1-3; D not resolved. Trimming removed 1 base from V and 4 bases from J, with 5 bases in between. Per the germline V gene, CDR1 is SGHVS and CDR2 is FQNEAQ. The length of the CDR3 is 13 residues.

The chain joins TRBV18 to TRBJ2-7; 11 bases are shared with TRBD2. V shed 4 bases and J 4 bases; nucleotides not matched to a gene: 21. Germline V gene data show CDR1 as KGHSH and CDR2 as LQKENI. The CDR3 is 20 residues long. The DNA of the CDR3 is TGTGCCAGCTCACGATACGGGATAGGTACTAGCGGGGGACCGTGGTACGAGCAGTACGTC. Translation gives CASSRYGIGTSGGPWYEQYV.

The chain links TRBV10-3 to TRBJ1-1, with TRBD1 matching 7 bases. Looked up from germline, CDR1 is ENHRY and CDR2 is SYGVKD. With 2 bases clipped from V and 7 bases from J, the junction kept 13 bases outside the gene matches. The CDR3 has 16 amino acids. The CDR3 protein is CAISEGSSRGQGEAFF. CDR3 bases: TGTGCCATCAGTGAGGGGTCTAGTAGGGGGCAAGGTGAAGCTTTCTTT.